This TCR beta chain originates from a study of early T cells in non-severe SARS-CoV-2 infection. Unique molecular identifiers were added to individual cDNA molecules. One entry per CDR3 protein, called by TCRdb with MiXCR from the 5' RACE reads. The sample yields about 25,000 distinct CDR3 sequences, 4.5% to 5.5% seen once. General study points: Sequences matched to VDJdb favored anti-spike CD8 responses, while private and CD4 specificities were missed.

CDR1 is MNHNS and CDR2 is SASEGT in the germline V gene. The V gene lost 0 bases and the J gene lost 5 bases, with 13 bases spanning the gap. The CDR3 has 16 residues. With respect to this clonotype: Antigen specificity is unknown.

The clonotype originates from an adult who was a healthcare worker with PCR-confirmed SARS-CoV-2 infection or an uninfected control (not recorded which). Sequences were obtained from whole blood. The rearrangement links TRBV6-1 to TRBJ1-4; D uncertain. As DNA, the CDR3 is TGTGCCAGCAGTGAAGCGCTCTCTCCCCTGAATGAAAAACTGTTTTTT. Encoded protein: CASSEALSPLNEKLFF.